Sequencing of this T cell receptor (beta chain) was carried out in a study of blood T cells in healthy people across ages. Study-wide background: Roughly one uniquely barcoded beta molecule per two T cells was captured. Study results and limitations: Those diversity estimates obtained from one million T cells were thought to be underestimates.

Primers used in a second PCR of roughly 7 to 11 cycles were a sample-barcoded 5' primer and a J-beta primer mix. TCRdb fed the 5' RACE reads into MiXCR, producing one record per CDR3 protein. The sample comprises hundreds of thousands of distinct CDR3 sequences, about half of which are singletons, and roughly 18% rests with the top ten. Russia was home to the donors, healthy Caucasian individuals aged about 6 to 90. As concerns this clonotype: Its antigen is unknown.

The CDR3 is 17 amino acids. Germline V gene sequence: CDR1 SGHRS, CDR2 YFSETQ. The V gene is TRBV5-1, the J gene TRBJ2-1; 14 nucleotides match TRBD2. With the DNA end fitting TRBJ2-7 better, the J assignment may be wrong. The receptor was derived from a man older than 75 in good health. Sequenced: blood. The CDR3 sequence: CASSDPRTSGRSGEQYF. CDR3 bases: TGCGCCAGCAGCGACCCCCGGACTAGCGGGAGGAGTGGTGAGCAGTACTTC.